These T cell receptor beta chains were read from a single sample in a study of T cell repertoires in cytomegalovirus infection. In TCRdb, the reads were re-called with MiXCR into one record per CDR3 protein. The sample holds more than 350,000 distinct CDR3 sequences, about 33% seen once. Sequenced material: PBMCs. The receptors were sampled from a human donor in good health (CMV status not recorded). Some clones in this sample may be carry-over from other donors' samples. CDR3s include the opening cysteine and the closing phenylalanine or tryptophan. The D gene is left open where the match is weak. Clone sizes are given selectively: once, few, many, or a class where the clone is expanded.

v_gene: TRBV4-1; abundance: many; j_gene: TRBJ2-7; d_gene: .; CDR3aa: CASSRTDTSEGYF; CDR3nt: TGCGCCAGCAGCCGGACAGACACATCCGAGGGGTACTTC
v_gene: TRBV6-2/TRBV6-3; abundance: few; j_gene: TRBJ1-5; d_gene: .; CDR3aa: CASSKGIQPQHF; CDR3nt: TGTGCCAGCAGCAAGGGAATTCAGCCCCAGCATTTT
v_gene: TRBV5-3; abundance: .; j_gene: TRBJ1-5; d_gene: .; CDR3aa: CARSLESRLSNQPQHF; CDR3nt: TGTGCCAGAAGCTTGGAGTCCCGGCTTAGCAATCAGCCCCAGCATTTT
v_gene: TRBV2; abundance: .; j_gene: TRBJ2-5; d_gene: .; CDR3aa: CAGALRWETQYF; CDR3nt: TGTGCCGGGGCCCTTCGGTGGGAGACCCAGTACTTC
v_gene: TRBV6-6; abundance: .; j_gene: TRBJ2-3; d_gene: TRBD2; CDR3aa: CASSYSFGGTDTQYF; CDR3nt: TGTGCCAGCAGTTACTCGTTCGGGGGGACAGATACGCAGTATTTT
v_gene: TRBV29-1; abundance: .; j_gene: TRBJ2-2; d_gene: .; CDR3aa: CSVSSDFTGELFF; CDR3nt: TGCAGCGTTTCCTCCGATTTCACCGGGGAGCTGTTTTTT
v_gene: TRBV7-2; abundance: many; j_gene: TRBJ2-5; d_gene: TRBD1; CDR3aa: CASSYRQGRETQYF; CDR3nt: TGTGCCAGCAGCTACCGACAGGGACGGGAGACCCAGTACTTC
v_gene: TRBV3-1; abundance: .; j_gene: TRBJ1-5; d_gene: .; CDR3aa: CASSQSGTGGNQPQHF; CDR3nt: TGTGCCAGCAGCCAGTCCGGGACGGGGGGGAATCAGCCCCAGCATTTT
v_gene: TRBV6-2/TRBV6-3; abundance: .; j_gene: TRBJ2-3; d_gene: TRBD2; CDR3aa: CATEGLAAPVITADTQYF; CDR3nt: TGTGCCACCGAAGGACTAGCGGCGCCTGTGATCACGGCAGATACGCAGTATTTT
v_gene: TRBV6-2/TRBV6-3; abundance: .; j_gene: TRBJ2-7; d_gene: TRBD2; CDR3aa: CASSGRLAGEYEQYF; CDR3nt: TGTGCCAGCAGCGGAAGACTAGCGGGGGAGTACGAGCAGTACTTC
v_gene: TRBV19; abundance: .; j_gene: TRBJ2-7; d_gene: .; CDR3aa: CASGPGYGGTYEQYF; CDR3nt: TGTGCCAGCGGCCCAGGGTATGGGGGGACCTACGAGCAGTACTTC
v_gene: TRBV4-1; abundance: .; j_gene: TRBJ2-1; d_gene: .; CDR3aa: CASSQDLFEGRNEQFF; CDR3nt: TGCGCCAGCAGCCAAGATCTTTTCGAGGGGAGGAATGAGCAGTTCTTC
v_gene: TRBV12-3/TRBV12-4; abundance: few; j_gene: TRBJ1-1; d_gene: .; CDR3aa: CASSFSGAMNTEAFF; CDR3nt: TGTGCCAGCAGTTTTTCGGGTGCAATGAACACTGAAGCTTTCTTT
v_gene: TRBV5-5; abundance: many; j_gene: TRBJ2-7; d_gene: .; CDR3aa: CASSSDLGQTYEQYF; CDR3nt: TGTGCCAGCAGCTCCGACCTTGGACAAACCTACGAGCAGTACTTC
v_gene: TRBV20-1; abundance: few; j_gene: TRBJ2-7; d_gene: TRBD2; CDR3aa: CSARGLAATYEQYF; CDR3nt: TGCAGTGCTAGGGGACTAGCGGCTACCTACGAGCAGTACTTC
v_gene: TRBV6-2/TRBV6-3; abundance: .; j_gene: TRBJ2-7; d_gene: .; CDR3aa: CASSQKWTVVHEQYF; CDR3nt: TGTGCCAGCAGTCAAAAATGGACCGTGGTCCACGAGCAGTACTTC
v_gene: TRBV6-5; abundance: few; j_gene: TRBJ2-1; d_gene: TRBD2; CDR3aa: CASSYRGGGISYNEQFF; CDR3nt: TGTGCCAGCAGTTACCGGGGGGGGGGGATCTCCTACAATGAGCAGTTCTTC
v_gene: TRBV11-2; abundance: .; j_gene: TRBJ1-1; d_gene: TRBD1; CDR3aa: CASSLKGGVMNTEAFF; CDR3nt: TGTGCCAGCAGCTTAAAAGGGGGCGTGATGAACACTGAAGCTTTCTTT
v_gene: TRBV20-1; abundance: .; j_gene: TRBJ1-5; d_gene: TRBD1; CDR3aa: CSARDTFRTGDSNQPQHF; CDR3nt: TGCAGTGCTAGAGATACCTTTCGGACAGGAGATAGCAATCAGCCCCAGCATTTT
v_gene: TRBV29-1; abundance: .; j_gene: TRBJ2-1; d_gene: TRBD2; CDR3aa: CSVRSGGAYNEQFF; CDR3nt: TGCAGCGTTCGAAGCGGGGGGGCCTACAATGAGCAGTTCTTC
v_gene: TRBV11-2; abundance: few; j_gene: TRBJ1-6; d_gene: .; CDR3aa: CASSFTETPSYNSPLHF; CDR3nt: TGTGCCAGCAGTTTTACAGAAACACCCTCCTATAATTCACCCCTCCACTTT
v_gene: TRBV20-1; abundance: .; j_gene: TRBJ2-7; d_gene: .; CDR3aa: CRGGLLRSYEQYF; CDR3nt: TGCAGAGGGGGACTCCTCAGATCCTACGAGCAGTACTTC
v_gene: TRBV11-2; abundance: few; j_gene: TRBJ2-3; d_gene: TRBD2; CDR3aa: CASSSSEVLAGFTDTQYF; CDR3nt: TGTGCCAGCAGCTCATCCGAGGTGTTAGCGGGGTTCACAGATACGCAGTATTTT
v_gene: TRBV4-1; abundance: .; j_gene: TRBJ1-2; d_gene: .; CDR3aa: CASSQDGGTRLF; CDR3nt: TGCGCCAGCAGCCAAGACGGGGGGACGCGACTCTTC
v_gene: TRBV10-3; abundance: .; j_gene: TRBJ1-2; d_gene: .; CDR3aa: CAISEGSYGYTF; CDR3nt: TGTGCCATCAGTGAGGGCAGCTATGGCTACACCTTC
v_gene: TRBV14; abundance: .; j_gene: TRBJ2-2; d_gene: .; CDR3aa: CASSQEGRRAELFF; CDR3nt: TGTGCCAGCAGCCAAGAAGGACGCCGGGCGGAGCTGTTTTTT
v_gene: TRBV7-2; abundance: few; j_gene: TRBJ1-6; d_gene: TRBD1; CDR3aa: CASSLAPRTGDNSPLHF; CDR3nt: TGTGCCAGCAGCTTAGCCCCGAGGACAGGGGATAATTCACCCCTCCACTTT
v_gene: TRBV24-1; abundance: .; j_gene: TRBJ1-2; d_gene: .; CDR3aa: CATRGREDNYGYTF; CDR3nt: TGTGCCACCAGAGGAAGGGAAGATAACTATGGCTACACCTTC
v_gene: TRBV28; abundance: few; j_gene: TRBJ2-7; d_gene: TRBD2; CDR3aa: CASSPHDRLAGAPSYEQYF; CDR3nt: TGTGCCAGCAGTCCCCACGACCGACTAGCGGGGGCCCCCTCCTACGAGCAGTACTTC
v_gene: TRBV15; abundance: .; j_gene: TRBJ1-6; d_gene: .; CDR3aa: CSTRKDYNSPLHF; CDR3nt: TGTTCCACCAGGAAAGATTATAATTCACCCCTCCACTTT
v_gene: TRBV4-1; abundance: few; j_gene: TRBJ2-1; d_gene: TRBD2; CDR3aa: CASSQEWLAGVKSYNEQFF; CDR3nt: TGCGCCAGCAGCCAAGAGTGGCTAGCGGGGGTGAAGTCCTACAATGAGCAGTTCTTC
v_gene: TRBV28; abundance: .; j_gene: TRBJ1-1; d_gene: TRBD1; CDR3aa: CASRTSLGTGGLAFF; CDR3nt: TGTGCCAGCAGAACATCCCTTGGGACAGGGGGCCTGGCTTTCTTT
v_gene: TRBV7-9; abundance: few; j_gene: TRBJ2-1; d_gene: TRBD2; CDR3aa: CASSLLAGAPNEQFF; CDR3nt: TGTGCCAGCAGCCTTCTAGCGGGGGCCCCGAATGAGCAGTTCTTC
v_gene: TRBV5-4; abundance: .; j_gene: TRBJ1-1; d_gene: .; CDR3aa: CASRRQSMNTEAFF; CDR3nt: TGTGCCAGCAGGAGACAGAGTATGAACACTGAAGCTTTCTTT
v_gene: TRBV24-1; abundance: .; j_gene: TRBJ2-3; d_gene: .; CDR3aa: CATSLTGPTDTQYF; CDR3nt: TGTGCCACCAGTCTCACGGGGCCCACAGATACGCAGTATTTT
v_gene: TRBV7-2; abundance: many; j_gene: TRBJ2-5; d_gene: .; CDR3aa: CASSESRPTAQYF; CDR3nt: TGTGCCAGCAGCGAGTCTCGGCCAACGGCCCAGTACTTC
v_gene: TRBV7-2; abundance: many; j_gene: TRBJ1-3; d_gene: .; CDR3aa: CASSLALKSGNTIYF; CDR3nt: TGTGCCAGCAGCTTAGCGTTGAAATCCGGAAACACCATATATTTT
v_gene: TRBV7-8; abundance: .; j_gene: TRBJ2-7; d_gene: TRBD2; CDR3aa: CASSFLAGGTYEQYF; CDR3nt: TGTGCCAGCAGCTTCCTAGCGGGGGGTACCTACGAGCAGTACTTC
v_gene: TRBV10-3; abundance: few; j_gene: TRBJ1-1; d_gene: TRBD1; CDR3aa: CAISGQGVTPEAFF; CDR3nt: TGTGCCATCAGTGGACAGGGGGTTACCCCTGAAGCTTTCTTT
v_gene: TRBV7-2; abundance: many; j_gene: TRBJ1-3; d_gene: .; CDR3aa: CASSYRVSGNTIYF; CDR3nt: TGTGCCAGCAGCTACAGGGTTTCTGGAAACACCATATATTTT
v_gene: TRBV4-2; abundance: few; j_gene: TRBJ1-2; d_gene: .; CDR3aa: CASSQDPRPWALEGHGYTF; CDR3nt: TGTGCCAGCAGCCAAGATCCCCGTCCCTGGGCGCTGGAGGGTCATGGCTACACCTTC
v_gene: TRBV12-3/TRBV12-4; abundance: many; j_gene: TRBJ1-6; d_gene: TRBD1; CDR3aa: CASRMTGVQVSPLHF; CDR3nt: TGTGCCAGCAGAATGACAGGGGTACAAGTTTCACCCCTCCACTTT
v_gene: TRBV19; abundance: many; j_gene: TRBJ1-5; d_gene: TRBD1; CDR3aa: CASSGTGNQPQHF; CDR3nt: TGTGCCAGCTCCGGGACAGGGAATCAGCCCCAGCATTTT
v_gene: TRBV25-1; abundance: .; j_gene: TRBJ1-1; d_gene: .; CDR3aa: CASSPQITGTEDFF; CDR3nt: TGTGCAAGCAGTCCTCAGATAACAGGGACTGAAGATTTCTTT
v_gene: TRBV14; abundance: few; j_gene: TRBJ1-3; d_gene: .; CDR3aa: CASSQPGSFSGNTIYF; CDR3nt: TGTGCCAGCAGCCAACCAGGGTCCTTCTCTGGAAACACCATATATTTT
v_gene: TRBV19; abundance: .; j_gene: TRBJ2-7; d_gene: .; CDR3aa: CASSIFRGPLYEQYF; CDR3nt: TGTGCCAGTAGTATCTTTAGGGGTCCACTCTACGAGCAGTACTTC
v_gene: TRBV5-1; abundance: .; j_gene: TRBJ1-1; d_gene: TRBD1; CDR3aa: CASSREDRGPEAFF; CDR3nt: TGCGCCAGCAGCCGAGAGGACAGGGGCCCCGAAGCTTTCTTT
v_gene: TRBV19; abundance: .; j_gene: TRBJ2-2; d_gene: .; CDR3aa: CASSIGVGTGGLFF; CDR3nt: TGTGCCAGTAGTATCGGGGTAGGGACCGGGGGGCTGTTTTTT
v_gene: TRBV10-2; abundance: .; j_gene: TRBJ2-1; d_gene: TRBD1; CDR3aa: CATPSQGVYHEQFF; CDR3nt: TGCGCCACCCCTTCGCAGGGGGTTTACCATGAGCAGTTCTTC